One sample yielded the 21 T cell receptor beta chains listed below, sequenced in a study of graft-versus-host responses after intestinal transplantation. The table came from immunoSEQ multiplex PCR; TCRdb's copy has only in-frame clones and leaves some out. The sample lists tens of thousands of clones, about nine tenths occurring once. Which antigens these TCRs recognize remains unknown. This sample comprised unstimulated CD8+ T cells sorted from spleen or lymph node cells, obtained before intestinal transplant. These receptors all stem from a human donor who received an intestinal transplant.

This clone was seen only once. V gene TRBV5-1 combines with J gene TRBJ2-1; TRBD2 agrees at 8 bases. The junction had 6 bases not matched to a gene; V was cut back by 2 bases and J by 5 bases. Germline assignment: CDR1 SGHRS and CDR2 YFSETQ. The CDR3 totals 15 residues. The CDR3 region has the DNA TGCGCCAGCAGCTTCTCTGCGGGGGGAAACAATGAGCAGTTCTTC. It is translated as CASSFSAGGNNEQFF.

This chain uses TRBV10-3 with TRBJ2-3, with 12 bases that match TRBD2. With V trimmed by 9 bases and J by 2 bases, 3 bases remained unmatched. The germline V gene encodes CDR1 ENHRY and CDR2 SYGVKD. This CDR3 region has 14 residues. The CDR3 spells CAIRLAGVTDTQYF. In DNA form, the CDR3 reads TGTGCCATTCGACTAGCGGGAGTCACAGATACGCAGTATTTT.

V and J are TRBV27 and TRBJ2-2; D gene uncertain. The germline CDR1 and CDR2 sequences are MNHEY and SMNVEV (reference sequence). The CDR3 spans 17 residues. Trimming pared 5 bases from V and 5 bases from J, leaving 21 bases between. CDR3 residues: CASSPPWVGRRTGELFF. The CDR3 region has the DNA TGTGCCAGCAGTCCTCCCTGGGTAGGACGAAGAACCGGGGAGCTGTTTTTT.

The V call is TRBV9, the J call TRBJ2-7; no clear D gene. The germline CDR1 and CDR2 sequences are SGDLS and YYNGEE. The CDR3 has 14 residues. Trimming left V 0 bases short and J 2 bases short, with 9 bases between. The CDR3 loop reads CASSVGFETYEQYF. The CDR3 DNA reads TGTGCCAGCAGCGTAGGTTTCGAAACCTACGAGCAGTACTTC.

The chain couples TRBV19 to TRBJ2-7; 7 nucleotides match TRBD1. V lost 3 bases and J lost 0; bases outside the gene matches: 8. Germline CDR1 reads LNHDA; CDR2 reads SQIVND (reference sequence). The CDR3 loop spans 16 amino acids. Here the CDR3 reads CASSIWNRGSSYEQYF. The CDR3 nucleotides are TGTGCCAGTAGTATCTGGAACAGGGGAAGCTCCTACGAGCAGTACTTC.

V is TRBV19 and J is TRBJ2-7, with D unclear. The CDR3 is 13 amino acids. Germline values: CDR1 LNHDA, CDR2 SQIVND (reference sequence). Trimming removed 6 bases from V and 5 bases from J, with 14 bases in between. This chain's CDR3 is CASSPLLSDEQYF. DNA of the CDR3: TGTGCCAGTAGCCCGTTATTGAGCGACGAGCAGTACTTC.

The CDR3 DNA sequence: TGTGCCAGCAGTGATTGGGGCGGGAGGGGGTACAATGAGCAGTTCTTC. Encoded protein: CASSDWGGRGYNEQFF. This chain connects TRBV6-1 to TRBJ2-1, with 9 bases aligning to TRBD2. Trimming removed 3 bases from V and 4 bases from J; junction bases left unmatched: 7. Germline V gene sequence: CDR1 MNHNS, CDR2 SASEGT. The CDR3 is made up of 16 amino acids.

The chain couples TRBV28 to TRBJ1-2, with D unresolved. The CDR3 is 14 amino acids. V was shortened by 4 bases and J by 5 bases, with 14 bases between the two germline ends. Germline V lookup: CDR1 MDHEN, CDR2 SYDVKM. CDR3 DNA sequence: TGTGCCAGCAGTTCACTGGGGTCCTTTTATGGCTACACCTTC. It translates to CASSSLGSFYGYTF.

The table lists this clone with a count of one. The chain carries TRBV18 and TRBJ2-1; possible D gene TRBD2, 6 bases. This CDR3 is built from 16 residues. Trimming left V 1 base short and J 8 bases short, with 18 bases between. Germline lookup yields CDR1 KGHSH and CDR2 LQKENI. The CDR3 reads CASSPRRRESWDEQFF. The CDR3, as DNA: TGTGCCAGCTCACCACGGCGGAGGGAGTCGTGGGATGAGCAGTTCTTC. Using reference TRBV18 and TRBJ2-1 for the parts outside the CDR3, the full variable domain is NAGVMQNPRHLVRRRGQEARLRCSPMKGHSHVYWYRQLPEEGLKFMVYLQKENIIDESGMPKERFSAEFPKEGPSILRIQQVVRGDSAAYFCASSPRRRESWDEQFFGPGTRLTVL.

The chain has TRBV13 and TRBJ2-1; 12 positions match TRBD1. V lost 5 bases and J lost 6; bases outside the gene matches: 5. Germline CDR1 reads PRHDT; CDR2 reads FYEKMQ (reference sequence). The CDR3 totals 15 residues. The chain's CDR3 is CASSRGQGAGNEQFF. The CDR3 nucleotides read TGTGCCAGCAGCCGGGGACAGGGGGCTGGCAATGAGCAGTTCTTC.

This clone was seen once. V gene TRBV5-1 combines with J gene TRBJ1-4; D is perhaps TRBD1 (6 bases). The CDR3 extends over 17 amino acids. Germline V gene sequence: CDR1 SGHRS, CDR2 YFSETQ. V was cut by 4 bases and J by 3 bases, with 19 bases left in between. The CDR3 here is CASSTEVGGPSNEKLFF. CDR3 bases: TGCGCCAGCAGCACAGAGGTTGGGGGCCCATCTAATGAAAAACTGTTTTTT.

This chain connects TRBV29-1 to TRBJ1-2, with D possibly matching TRBD1 (5 bases). The CDR3 covers 13 residues. Deletions cut 7 bases from V and 4 bases from J, with 16 bases between. Germline lookup yields CDR1 SQVTM and CDR2 ANQGSEA. The CDR3 is CSAERGIGYGYTF. The DNA for the CDR3 is TGCAGCGCCGAACGGGGCATTGGCTATGGCTACACCTTC.

The chain uses TRBV15 and TRBJ2-1; no clear D gene. With 1 base removed from V and 9 bases from J, the gap between germline ends came to 4 bases. This CDR3 spans 11 amino acids. Germline CDR1 is LNHNV and CDR2 is YYDKDF (reference sequence). DNA of the CDR3: TGTGCCACCAGCAGAGGGGGTGAGCAGTTCTTC. Translation: CATSRGGEQFF.

The chain employs TRBV4-1 and TRBJ2-7, with 10 bases matching TRBD1. Germline-derived CDR1 and CDR2 are MGHRA and YSYEKL. The CDR3 is 16 residues long. The ends lost 4 bases at V and 3 bases at J; junction bases unmatched: 9. Here the CDR3 reads CASSLKIWTGGYEQYF. Written as DNA, the CDR3 is TGCGCCAGCAGCCTCAAAATTTGGACAGGGGGCTACGAGCAGTACTTC.

This chain uses TRBV7-3 with TRBJ1-5; perhaps TRBD1 as D (5 bases). This CDR3 contains 14 residues. V dropped 3 bases and J dropped 1 base, with 7 bases sitting between them. Germline V lookup: CDR1 SGHTA, CDR2 FQGTGA. CDR3 sequence (DNA): TGTGCCAGCAGCTTGCGGGACAGCAATCAGCCCCAGCATTTT. Protein: CASSLRDSNQPQHF.

CDR3 in amino acids: CASSYGVGSYNEQFF. CDR3 DNA: TGTGCCAGCAGTTACGGGGTAGGTTCCTACAATGAGCAGTTCTTC. V gene TRBV6-5 combines with J gene TRBJ2-1; the D is unclear. Trimming took 2 bases from V and 1 from J, leaving 9 bases between them. Germline lookup yields CDR1 MNHEY and CDR2 SVGAGI. This CDR3 has 15 amino acids.

CDR3 coding DNA: TGTGCCAGCAGCCGAGGCGACAGGGTCGGGCAGTTCTTC. Its translation: CASSRGDRVGQFF. The chain has TRBV28 and TRBJ2-1; 7 bases line up with TRBD1. Trimming at V came to 6 bases and at J to 12 bases, leaving 11 bases not matched to a gene. The CDR3 extends over 13 amino acids. CDR1 and CDR2 (germline): MDHEN, SYDVKM.

This clone was observed once. V is TRBV6-5 and J is TRBJ2-7, with D possibly TRBD1 on 5 matching bases. V was pared by 6 bases and J by 4 bases, with 13 bases between. Germline V CDR1 and CDR2: MNHEY, SVGAGI. This CDR3 is built from 13 residues. CDR3 nucleotide sequence: TGTGCCAGCAGCTTAACAGGTTATTACGAGCAGTACTTC. It codes for CASSLTGYYEQYF.

This clone was seen a single time. The CDR3 nucleotides read TGCGCCAGCAGCCCTACTAGCGGGGATTACAATGAGCAGTTCTTC. This codes for CASSPTSGDYNEQFF. The J gene is TRBJ2-1, the V gene TRBV4-1; 10 nucleotides align to TRBD2. There are 15 residues in the CDR3. V shed 4 bases and J 4 bases; nucleotides not matched to a gene: 4. Germline V CDR1 and CDR2: MGHRA, YSYEKL.

The chain is built from TRBV4-1 and TRBJ2-1, with 11 bases lining up with TRBD2. The ends lost 0 bases at V and 1 base at J; junction bases unmatched: 8. Germline-derived CDR1 and CDR2 are MGHRA and YSYEKL. This CDR3 region has 19 residues. The CDR3, as DNA: TGCGCCAGCAGCCAAGATTTTCTAGCGGGAGGTGGTTCCTACAATGAGCAGTTCTTC. Encoded protein: CASSQDFLAGGGSYNEQFF.

V and J are TRBV7-2 and TRBJ1-1, with TRBD1 as a possible D gene (6 bases). Looked up from germline, CDR1 is SGHTA and CDR2 is FQGNSA. Trimming removed 0 bases from V and 3 bases from J, with 11 bases in between. The CDR3 totals 15 residues. The CDR3 spells CASSLAGAGYTEAFF. CDR3 bases: TGTGCCAGCAGCTTAGCGGGGGCAGGGTACACTGAAGCTTTCTTT.